This T cell receptor beta chain was captured by sequencing in a study of OX40 agonist ivuxolimab in advanced cancers. Across the whole study: Ivuxolimab was delivered to patients intravenously every 2 weeks at doses spanning 0.01 to 10 mg/kg. Two patients with cutaneous melanoma and one with hepatocellular carcinoma, three in total, showed partial responses. Patients assigned to dose escalation were diagnosed with hepatocellular carcinoma, melanoma, renal cell or head and neck cancer. Study-level findings and limits: Mean expanded clone counts were higher in CD8+ than CD4+ T cells.

As to this clone: Its antigen is still unknown.

Only in-frame clones appear in the TCRdb table, and some are missing; sequencing was by immunoSEQ multiplex PCR. The data show about 63,000 clones, 70% to 90% seen once. This sample comprised CD4+ or CD8+ T cells sorted from blood, obtained in a trial of the OX40 agonist ivuxolimab. The sequence derives from an adult with an advanced solid tumor such as melanoma, head and neck, liver or kidney cancer.

CDR3: CASSPPRGGYTF. Written as DNA, the CDR3 is TGTGCCAGCAGTCCGCCTCGGGGTGGCTACACCTTC. The rearrangement uses TRBV27 and TRBJ1-2; no clear D gene. Looked up from germline, CDR1 is MNHEY and CDR2 is SMNVEV (reference sequence). Trimming stripped 5 bases from V and 7 bases from J, with 11 bases between. The CDR3 has 12 residues.